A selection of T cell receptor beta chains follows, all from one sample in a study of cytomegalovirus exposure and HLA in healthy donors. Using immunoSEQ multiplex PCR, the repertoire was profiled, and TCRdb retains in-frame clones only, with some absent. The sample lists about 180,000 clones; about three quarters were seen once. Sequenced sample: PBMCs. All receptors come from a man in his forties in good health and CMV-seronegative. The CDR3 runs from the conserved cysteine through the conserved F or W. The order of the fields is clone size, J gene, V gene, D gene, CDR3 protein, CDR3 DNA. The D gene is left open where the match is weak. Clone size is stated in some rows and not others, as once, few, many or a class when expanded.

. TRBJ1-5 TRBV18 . CASSPARGQPQHF TGTGCCAGCTCACCAGCCCGGGGGCAGCCCCAGCATTTT
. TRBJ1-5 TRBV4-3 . CASSPGRGGNQPQHF TGCGCCAGCAGCCCAGGACGGGGAGGCAATCAGCCCCAGCATTTT
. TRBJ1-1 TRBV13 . CASSRSSLLLGRGTEAFF TGTGCCAGCAGCCGTAGCTCGTTACTCCTGGGGAGGGGAACTGAAGCTTTCTTT
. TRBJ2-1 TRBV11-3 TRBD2 CASSLNRGVRSYNEQFF TGTGCCAGCAGCCTAAACCGGGGGGTTCGCTCCTACAATGAGCAGTTCTTC
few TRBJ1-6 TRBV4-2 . CASSQEWETSYNSPLHF TGTGCCAGCAGCCAAGAATGGGAGACCTCCTATAATTCACCCCTCCACTTT
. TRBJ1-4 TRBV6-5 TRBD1 CASSFRGREEKLFF TGTGCCAGCAGTTTCAGGGGGCGCGAGGAAAAACTGTTTTTT
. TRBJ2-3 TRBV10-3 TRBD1 CAISSGQGTLTDTQYF TGTGCCATCAGTTCCGGACAGGGTACCCTCACAGATACGCAGTATTTT
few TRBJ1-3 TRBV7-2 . CASSVLGGAGNTIYF TGTGCCAGCAGCGTACTGGGGGGTGCTGGAAACACCATATATTTT
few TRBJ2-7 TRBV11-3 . CASSPKGGVSYEQYF TGTGCCAGCAGCCCTAAGGGGGGGGTCTCCTACGAGCAGTACTTC
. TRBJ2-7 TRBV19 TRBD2 CASNRGREYEQYF TGTGCCAGTAACCGGGGGAGGGAATACGAGCAGTACTTC
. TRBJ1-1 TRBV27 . CASTNSGENTEAFF TGTGCCAGCACCAATTCGGGTGAGAACACTGAAGCTTTCTTT
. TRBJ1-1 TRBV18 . CASSPLGGRYTEAFF TGTGCCAGCTCACCCCTGGGGGGGCGGTACACTGAAGCTTTCTTT
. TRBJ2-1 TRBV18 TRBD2 CASSPVGAGGSAEQFF TGTGCCAGCTCCCCAGTGGGAGCGGGAGGGTCCGCTGAGCAGTTCTTC
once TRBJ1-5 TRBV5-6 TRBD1 CASSLGQGGQPQHF TGTGCCAGCAGCTTAGGACAGGGTGGCCAGCCCCAGCATTTT
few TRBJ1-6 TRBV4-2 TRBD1 CASRTGGGSPLHF TGTGCCAGCAGAACAGGGGGGGGATCACCCCTCCACTTT
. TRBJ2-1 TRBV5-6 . CASSLSGEQFF TGTGCCAGCAGCTTATCAGGGGAGCAGTTCTTC
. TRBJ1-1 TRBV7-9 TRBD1 CASSLGGRGEKAFF TGTGCCAGCAGCTTAGGGGGCAGGGGGGAAAAAGCTTTCTTT
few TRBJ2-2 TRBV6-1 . CASSLGASNTGELFF TGTGCCAGCTCCCTGGGGGCGTCGAACACCGGGGAGCTGTTTTTT
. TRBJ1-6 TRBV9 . CASSVAGYNSPLHF TGTGCCAGCAGCGTAGCAGGGTATAATTCACCCCTCCACTTT
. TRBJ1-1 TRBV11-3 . CASSLAWGEEAFF TGTGCCAGCAGCTTAGCTTGGGGAGAGGAAGCTTTCTTT
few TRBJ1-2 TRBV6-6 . CASREVGAIYGYTF TGTGCCAGCAGGGAGGTGGGGGCGATCTATGGCTACACCTTC
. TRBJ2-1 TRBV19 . CAAGGSGFSYNEQFF TGTGCGGCTGGCGGTTCGGGGTTCTCCTACAATGAGCAGTTCTTC
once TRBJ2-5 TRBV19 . CASSGAGQETQYF TGTGCCAGTTCAGGCGCGGGCCAAGAGACCCAGTACTTC
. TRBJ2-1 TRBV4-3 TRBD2 CASSQDGLAGFYNEQFF TGCGCCAGCAGCCAAGACGGACTAGCGGGATTCTACAATGAGCAGTTCTTC
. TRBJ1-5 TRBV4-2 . CASSQGGEARGQPQHF TGTGCCAGCAGCCAGGGTGGAGAGGCCAGGGGCCAGCCCCAGCATTTT
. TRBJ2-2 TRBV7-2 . CASSSRTGSNTGELFF TGTGCCAGCAGCAGTAGGACTGGTTCGAACACCGGGGAGCTGTTTTTT
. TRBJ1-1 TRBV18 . CASSPLATEAFF TGTGCCAGCTCACCACTGGCCACTGAAGCTTTCTTT
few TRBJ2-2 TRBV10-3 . CAISEVRDTGELFF TGTGCCATCAGTGAAGTACGGGACACCGGGGAGCTGTTTTTT
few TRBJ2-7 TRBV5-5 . CASSRGQSYEQYF TGTGCCAGCAGCAGAGGACAGTCCTACGAGCAGTACTTC
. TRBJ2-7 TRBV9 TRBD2 CASSSSGGYEQYF TGTGCCAGCAGCTCTAGCGGGGGGTACGAACAGTACTTC
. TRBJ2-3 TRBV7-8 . CASSYLASTDTQYF TGTGCCAGCAGCTACCTAGCGAGCACAGATACGCAGTATTTT
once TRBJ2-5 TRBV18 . CASSPPSRGVRETQYF TGTGCCAGCTCACCACCGAGCAGGGGGGTTCGGGAGACCCAGTACTTC
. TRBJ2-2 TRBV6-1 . CARPSRTGELFF TGTGCCAGACCCTCTCGGACCGGGGAGCTGTTTTTT
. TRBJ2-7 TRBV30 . CAWSPVSSGYEQYF TGTGCCTGGAGCCCGGTTAGTAGCGGTTACGAGCAGTACTTC
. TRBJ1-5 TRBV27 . CASSNSWQPQHF TGTGCCAGCAGTAATAGTTGGCAGCCCCAGCATTTT
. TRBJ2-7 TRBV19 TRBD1 CASSMGTGGKYEQYF TGTGCCAGTAGTATGGGGACAGGGGGCAAGTACGAGCAGTACTTC
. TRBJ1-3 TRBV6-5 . CASSYSGARSTIYF TGTGCCAGCAGTTACTCGGGGGCGAGGTCCACCATATATTTT
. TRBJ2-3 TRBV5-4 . CASSPSSDTQYF TGTGCCAGCAGCCCGAGTTCAGATACGCAGTATTTT
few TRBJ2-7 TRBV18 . CASSPIAAYEQYF TGTGCCAGCTCACCAATCGCAGCCTACGAGCAGTACTTC
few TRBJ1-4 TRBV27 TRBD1 CASSLTGGEKLFF TGTGCCAGCAGTTTAACAGGGGGGGAAAAACTGTTTTTT
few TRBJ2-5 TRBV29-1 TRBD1 CSTPGQAQETQYF TGCAGCACACCGGGACAGGCCCAAGAGACCCAGTACTTC